This T cell receptor (beta chain) was obtained from a study of OX40 agonist ivuxolimab in advanced cancers. Trimming cost V 5 bases and J 5 bases; bases outside gene matches: 10. The V gene's germline CDR1 is MGHRA and CDR2 YSYEKL. The CDR3 spans 16 residues. Produced via immunoSEQ multiplex PCR; TCRdb's table is partial and in-frame only. The sample has tens of thousands of clones, roughly 89% seen once. Sequences were derived from CD4+ or CD8+ T cells sorted from blood, sampled in a trial of the OX40 agonist ivuxolimab. The clonotype originates from an adult with an advanced solid tumor such as melanoma, head and neck, liver or kidney cancer. V gene TRBV4-1 combines with J gene TRBJ2-5; TRBD2 aligns across 11 bases. The CDR3 nucleotides are TGCGCCAGCAGCTTCAATAGCGGGAGGGCCAGGGAGACCCAGTACTTC. Translated, it gives CASSFNSGRARETQYF.